This T cell receptor (beta chain) comes out of a study of cytomegalovirus exposure and HLA in healthy donors. Healthy donors of bone marrow made up the group. Trimming took 5 bases from V and 1 from J; bases not matched to a gene: 14. CDR1 PRHDT and CDR2 FYEKMQ come from the germline V gene (reference sequence). The CDR3 is made up of 18 amino acids. Study-wide results and caveats: Reported results showed that the classifier diagnosed cytomegalovirus status with high specificity and sensitivity.

About this clone: The antigen is undetermined.

PCR was performed using 60 Vbeta and 13 Jbeta primers. The table came from immunoSEQ multiplex PCR; TCRdb's copy has only in-frame clones and leaves some out. The sample yields tens of thousands of clones, roughly four fifths seen once. The chain has TRBV13 and TRBJ2-1, with 7 positions matching TRBD1. The receptor comes from a man aged 25 to 40 in good health and CMV-seronegative. Sequences were obtained from PBMCs. The CDR3 DNA follows: TGTGCCAGCAGCCTACCTCCCTCCGACAGGGATTCCTACAATGAGCAGTTCTTC. It is translated as CASSLPPSDRDSYNEQFF.